This note documents a single T cell receptor (beta chain) sequence. The antigen is undetermined. The sample comes from a study of T cell responses to AZD1222 COVID-19 vaccine. Method: immunoSEQ multiplex PCR; TCRdb's copy keeps in-frame clones and lacks some. The sample holds more than 140,000 clones, approximately 89% seen once. This CDR3 is built from 17 residues. V lost 0 bases and J 7 bases, leaving 17 bases between the germline ends. Germline V gives CDR1 SGDLS, CDR2 YYNGEE. Whole-study results and caveats: The study found Spike-specific TCR breadth and depth rose after two AZD1222 doses.

This specimen consisted of peripheral blood, obtained on day 0 of AZD1222 vaccination. The clonotype comes from an adult in good health. The genes are TRBV9 and TRBJ1-6; TRBD1 might be the D (6 bases). The CDR3 bases are TGTGCCAGCAGCGTAGAAGGGGGTCTCACAGCGAATTCACCCCTCCACTTT. Protein product: CASSVEGGLTANSPLHF. The full variable domain, with the rest looked up from reference TRBV9 and TRBJ1-6, is DSGVTQTPKHLITATGQRVTLRCSPRSGDLSVYWYQQSLDQGLQFLIQYYNGEERAKGNILERFSAQQFPDLHSELNLSSLELGDSALYFCASSVEGGLTANSPLHFGNGTRLTVT.